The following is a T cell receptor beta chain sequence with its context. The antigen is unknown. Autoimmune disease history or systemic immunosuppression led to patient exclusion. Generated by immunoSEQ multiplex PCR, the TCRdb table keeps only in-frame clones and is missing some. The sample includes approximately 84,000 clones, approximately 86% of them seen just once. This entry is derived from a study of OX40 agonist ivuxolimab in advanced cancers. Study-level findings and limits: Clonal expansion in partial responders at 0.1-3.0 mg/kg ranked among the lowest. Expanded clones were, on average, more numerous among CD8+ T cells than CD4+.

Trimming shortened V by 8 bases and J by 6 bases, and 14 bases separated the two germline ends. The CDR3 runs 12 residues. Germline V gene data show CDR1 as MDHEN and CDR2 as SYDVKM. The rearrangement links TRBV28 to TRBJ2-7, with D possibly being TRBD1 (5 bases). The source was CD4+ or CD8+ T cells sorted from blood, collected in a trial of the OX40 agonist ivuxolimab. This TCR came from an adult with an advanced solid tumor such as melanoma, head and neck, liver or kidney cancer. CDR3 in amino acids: CASAKGEREQYF. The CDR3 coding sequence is TGTGCCAGCGCAAAAGGGGAACGCGAGCAGTACTTC.